This entry lists 21 T cell receptor beta chains sequenced from one sample in a study of shared clonotypes between healthy human individuals. Profiled with immunoSEQ multiplex PCR; TCRdb holds only in-frame clones, not every one. The table lists 900,000 to 1,200,000 clones, 75% to 80% of them singletons. Sequences were obtained from memory CD4+ T cells from PBMCs. Indicated subset: CD45RA-negative fraction. The receptors stem from a man between 18 and 35 years old in good health. Some clones in this sample may be carry-over from other donors' samples.

The chain employs TRBV11-2 and TRBJ2-7, with 9 bases identical to TRBD2. In germline, CDR1 is SGHAT, CDR2 FQNNGV. The CDR3 runs to 16 residues. The J segment lost 7 bases and the V segment lost 1 base, leaving 11 bases of the junction unmatched. The CDR3 region is CASSLVPAGGSSEQYF. The CDR3 coding sequence is TGTGCCAGCAGCTTAGTCCCAGCGGGAGGTTCGAGTGAGCAGTACTTC. The whole variable domain, filled in from reference TRBV11-2 and TRBJ2-7, reads EAGVAQSPRYKIIEKRQSVAFWCNPISGHATLYWYQQILGQGPKLLIQFQNNGVVDDSQLPKDRFSAERLKGVDSTLKIQPAKLEDSAVYLCASSLVPAGGSSEQYFGPGTRLTVT.

The chain links TRBV28 to TRBJ2-1; TRBD2 might be the D (5 bases). Germline CDR1 reads MDHEN; CDR2 reads SYDVKM. Trimming cost V 1 base and J 3 bases, with 16 bases left between them. CDR3 length equals 17 residues. The DNA of the CDR3 is TGTGCCAGCAGTTTATTATTTCGAGGGCGGTACTACAATGAGCAGTTCTTC. As protein: CASSLLFRGRYYNEQFF. Combining the CDR3 with reference TRBV28 and TRBJ2-1 gives the whole variable domain DVKVTQSSRYLVKRTGEKVFLECVQDMDHENMFWYRQDPGLGLRLIYFSYDVKMKEKGDIPEGYSVSREKKERFSLILESASTNQTSMYLCASSLLFRGRYYNEQFFGPGTRLTVL.

This clone was detected once. The rearrangement uses TRBV7-9 and TRBJ2-7; 9 bases align to TRBD2. The CDR3 length is 15 residues. From germline, CDR1 is SEHNR and CDR2 FQNEAQ (reference sequence). V shed 4 bases and J 5 bases; nucleotides not matched to a gene: 9. CDR3 coding DNA: TGTGCCAGCAGCTCTATAGGTTCTAGCGGGAACGAGCAGTACTTC. It specifies CASSSIGSSGNEQYF.

This clone showed up just once. The V call is TRBV6-4, the J call TRBJ1-2; D is uncertain. Looked up from germline, CDR1 is MRHNA and CDR2 is SNTAGT. CDR3 size: 15 residues. Deletions cut 6 bases from V and 4 bases from J, with 18 bases between. CDR3 DNA sequence: TGTGCCAGCAGGAAAGAAGAACTAGATAGCTATGGCTACACCTTC. Protein: CASRKEELDSYGYTF.

This chain connects TRBV4-1 to TRBJ2-7, with D possibly being TRBD2 (5 bases). Deletions cut 1 base from V and 7 bases from J, with 5 bases between. The CDR3 runs 11 residues. Looked up from germline, CDR1 is MGHRA and CDR2 is YSYEKL. DNA of the CDR3: TGCGCCAGCAGCCAAGGGGAGGAGCAGTACTTC. As protein: CASSQGEEQYF.

This chain connects TRBV6-6 to TRBJ1-1; D not certain. Trimming removed 2 bases from V and 3 bases from J, with 13 bases in between. The CDR3 sequence is 15 residues long. Germline CDR1 MNHNY, CDR2 SVGAGI (reference sequence). The CDR3, as DNA: TGTGCCAGCAGTTACACAGACCCAGCCTACACTGAAGCTTTCTTT. Its protein product is CASSYTDPAYTEAFF.

The rearrangement links TRBV5-4 to TRBJ2-5; D ambiguous. CDR1 is SGHNT, CDR2 YYREEE, per germline (reference sequence). The CDR3 contains 16 residues. V was shortened by 0 bases and J by 1 base, with 13 bases between the two germline ends. The DNA for the CDR3 is TGTGCCAGCAGCTTGGAAGTAGCTATCTCCCAAGAGACCCAGTACTTC. It specifies CASSLEVAISQETQYF.

The gene calls are TRBV5-1 and TRBJ2-7, with TRBD1 matching over 12 bases. Germline V gene data show CDR1 as SGHRS and CDR2 as YFSETQ. The CDR3 consists of 14 residues. After removal of 4 bases from V and 5 bases from J, the junction contained 4 bases not matched to a gene. The CDR3 here is CASSPGQGAHEQYF. The CDR3, as DNA: TGCGCCAGCAGCCCGGGACAGGGGGCTCACGAGCAGTACTTC.

This chain joins TRBV15 and TRBJ2-1; 9 bases fit TRBD2. The length of the CDR3 is 18 residues. Germline CDR1 and CDR2: LNHNV and YYDKDF (reference sequence). Trimming at V came to 0 bases and at J to 4 bases, leaving 10 bases not matched to a gene. DNA for the CDR3: TGTGCCACCAGCAGAGAAAAAATGGGGACTAGCAGATACAATGAGCAGTTCTTC. It yields the protein CATSREKMGTSRYNEQFF.

This clone has only a few counts. The sample contains more than one DNA sequence encoding this CDR3. V usage is TRBV19 and J usage is TRBJ2-1, with TRBD1 matching 7 bases. Germline CDR1 LNHDA, CDR2 SQIVND (reference sequence). CDR3 length: 13 amino acids. The junction had 3 bases not matched to a gene; V was cut back by 6 bases and J by 4 bases. The CDR3 sequence is CASRQGNYNEQFF. The CDR3 DNA reads as TGTGCCAGTAGACAGGGGAATTACAATGAGCAGTTCTTC.

J is TRBJ2-2 and V is TRBV7-2; D is tentatively TRBD1 or TRBD2 (6 bases each). The CDR3 sequence is 16 residues long. CDR1 SGHTA and CDR2 FQGNSA come from the germline V gene. Trimming removed 2 bases from V and 0 bases from J, with 10 bases in between. Here the CDR3 DNA reads TGTGCCAGCAGCTTACAAGGGGGGACGAACACCGGGGAGCTGTTTTTT. Residues: CASSLQGGTNTGELFF.

The chain carries TRBV25-1 and TRBJ1-2; D remains ambiguous. V lost 4 bases and J lost 3, with 9 bases in between. The V gene's germline CDR1 is MGHDK and CDR2 SYGVNS. This CDR3 is 13 amino acids long. This CDR3 reads CASSAGDYYGYTF. CDR3 in DNA: TGTGCCAGCAGTGCGGGAGATTACTATGGCTACACCTTC.

V is TRBV5-1 and J is TRBJ2-3; D may match TRBD1 or TRBD2 (5 bases each). V lost 3 bases and J lost 1, with 15 bases in between. CDR1 SGHRS and CDR2 YFSETQ come from the germline V gene. This CDR3 has 16 residues. CDR3 region: CASSSGPGARTDTQYF. The CDR3 coding sequence is TGCGCCAGCAGCTCGGGACCTGGGGCCCGCACAGATACGCAGTATTTT.

The chain links TRBV7-8 to TRBJ2-7, with D unresolved. CDR1 is SGHVS and CDR2 is FQNEAQ in the germline V gene. With 5 bases removed from V and 6 bases from J, the gap between germline ends came to 8 bases. CDR3 length: 11 residues. The CDR3 loop reads CASSPNGEQYF. In nucleotides, the CDR3 is TGTGCCAGCAGCCCTAACGGCGAGCAGTACTTC.

Remarks on this clone: Other nucleotide sequences in the sample specify the same CDR3. The chain joins TRBV6-5 to TRBJ1-5; D is undetermined. The germline gives CDR1 MNHEY, CDR2 SVGAGI. The CDR3 totals 13 residues. Trimming shortened V by 2 bases and J by 4 bases, and 6 bases separated the two germline ends. CDR3: CASSYGLNQPQHF. For the CDR3, the DNA is TGTGCCAGCAGTTACGGCCTTAATCAGCCCCAGCATTTT.

J is TRBJ1-2 and V is TRBV6-5; D is possibly TRBD1 (6 bases). The CDR3 sequence is 14 residues long. V was shortened by 6 bases and J by 7 bases, with 18 bases between the two germline ends. Germline V gene lookup returns CDR1 MNHEY and CDR2 SVGAGI. For the CDR3, the DNA is TGTGCCAGCAGCCGACAGGATACAGGGTTTGGCTACACCTTC. It specifies CASSRQDTGFGYTF.

The chain employs TRBV28 and TRBJ2-7; possibly TRBD1 for D (5 bases). Germline V gives CDR1 MDHEN, CDR2 SYDVKM. The V and J ends lost 2 bases and 1 base respectively, with 15 bases between them. The CDR3 sequence is 16 residues long. The CDR3: CASSLRGDSLSYEQYF. In DNA, the CDR3 is TGTGCCAGCAGTTTAAGGGGTGACTCATTGTCCTACGAGCAGTACTTC.

Details on this clone: The sample carries other DNA sequences with the same CDR3. The CDR3 sequence: CASSPQGVETQYF. The CDR3 nucleotides are TGCGCCAGCAGCCCCCAGGGGGTGGAGACCCAGTACTTC. The chain employs TRBV5-1 and TRBJ2-5, with 7 bases lining up with TRBD1. This CDR3 is 13 amino acids long. In germline, CDR1 is SGHRS, CDR2 YFSETQ. V lost 4 bases and J lost 5; bases outside the gene matches: 5.

The sample holds one count of this clone. The V call is TRBV30, the J call TRBJ2-5; 10 bases fit TRBD2. This CDR3 comprises 15 residues. The trim removed 2 bases at V and 3 bases at J, leaving 6 bases unmatched. The V gene's germline CDR1 is GTSNPN and CDR2 SVGIG (reference sequence). DNA of the CDR3: TGTGCCTGGAGTCCAGAGCTAGCGGGAGAAGAGACCCAGTACTTC. It encodes CAWSPELAGEETQYF.

The chain couples TRBV5-1 to TRBJ1-5; D not resolved. CDR1 is SGHRS, CDR2 YFSETQ, per germline. This CDR3 comprises 15 residues. V gave up 0 bases and J gave up 0 bases, with 7 bases separating them. This CDR3 reads CASSLDANSNQPQHF. The CDR3 region has the DNA TGCGCCAGCAGCTTGGACGCTAATAGCAATCAGCCCCAGCATTTT.

J is TRBJ2-4 and V is TRBV7-3, with D perhaps given as TRBD1 or TRBD2 (5 bases each). V was cut by 4 bases and J by 5 bases, with 12 bases left in between. The CDR3 runs to 14 residues. CDR1 and CDR2 from the germline V gene are SGHTA and FQGTGA. CDR3 loop: CASSSRGGENIQYF. The CDR3 region has the DNA TGTGCCAGCAGCTCTCGGGGCGGTGAAAACATTCAGTACTTC.